This TCR beta chain was recovered during a study of technical replicates of blood from a handful of donors. Trimming left V 1 base short and J 2 bases short, with 8 bases between. Germline V gives CDR1 LGHNA, CDR2 YSLEER. The CDR3 runs to 14 residues. Measured with immunoSEQ multiplex PCR; TCRdb has only the in-frame clones, and not every one. The data show some 80,000 clones, approximately 96% seen once. The rearrangement uses TRBV4-3 and TRBJ2-5; maybe TRBD1 (5 bases). Sequencing was carried out using T cells isolated from PBMCs. The TCR originated in a human donor in good health. In DNA form, the CDR3 reads TGCGCCAGCAGCCAAGTCAGGGATCAAGAGACCCAGTACTTC. Amino acid sequence: CASSQVRDQETQYF.